The next 23 T cell receptor beta chains were all read from a single sample in a study of response to subunit inactivated influenza vaccine. TCRdb re-called the RT-PCR reads through MiXCR, storing one row per CDR3 protein. The repertoire holds about 190,000 distinct CDR3 sequences, with 14% as singletons. Specimen: CD8+ T cells sorted from PBMCs, collected around 5 days after vaccination. Source of these receptors: a man between 45 and 60 years old who received an inactivated influenza vaccine.

V gene TRBV4-1 combines with J gene TRBJ2-1; TRBD2 matches at 8 bases. The CDR3 is 16 residues long. Germline V gives CDR1 MGHRA, CDR2 YSYEKL. The ends lost 3 bases at V and 3 bases at J; junction bases unmatched: 7. The CDR3, as DNA: TGCGCCAGCAGCCATGAAGCGGGAGATGACTACAATGAGCAGTTCTTC. It codes for CASSHEAGDDYNEQFF.

This clonotype turned up a few times. CDR3 nucleotides: TGTGCCAGCAGCTTAGGGACAGCGCTCAATGAGCAGTTCTTC. Translating it yields CASSLGTALNEQFF. V usage is TRBV7-2 and J usage is TRBJ2-1, with a possible D match to TRBD1 (6 bases). The V and J ends lost 1 base and 6 bases respectively, with 10 bases between them. CDR3 length: 14 residues. Per germline, CDR1 SGHTA and CDR2 FQGNSA.

Many counts were recorded for this clonotype. The rearrangement uses TRBV29-1 and TRBJ2-7, with TRBD2 matching over 8 bases. This CDR3 has 12 amino acids. Losses at the gene ends were 5 bases for V and 0 bases for J; bases not matched to a gene: 0. Looked up from germline, CDR1 is SQVTM and CDR2 is ANQGSEA. CDR3 protein: CSVSGSSYEQYF. DNA for the CDR3: TGCAGCGTTAGCGGGAGCTCCTACGAGCAGTACTTC.

V usage is TRBV4-1 and J usage is TRBJ1-5; 7 bases fit TRBD1. The V gene's germline CDR1 is MGHRA and CDR2 YSYEKL. The CDR3 contains 15 residues. Trimming removed 1 base from V and 6 bases from J; junction bases left unmatched: 6. The CDR3 nucleotides are TGCGCCAGCAGCCAAGTAATAGGGGGCGTTCAGCCCCAGCATTTT. Protein product: CASSQVIGGVQPQHF.

This chain uses TRBV7-9 with TRBJ1-5; D is unresolved. V lost 1 base to trimming and J lost 6 bases, with 7 bases between them. The germline gives CDR1 SEHNR, CDR2 FQNEAQ (reference sequence). The CDR3 has 13 amino acids. The CDR3 sequence is CASSLGASQPQHF. The CDR3, as DNA: TGTGCCAGCAGCTTAGGGGCTTCTCAGCCCCAGCATTTT.

This clonotype turned up a few times. V and J are TRBV5-6 and TRBJ2-1; D is undetermined. Trimming removed 3 bases at V and 0 bases at J, with 7 bases between. Germline V CDR1 and CDR2: SGHDT, YYEEEE. This CDR3 has 14 amino acids. The CDR3 loop reads CASSSLSSYNEQFF. In DNA form, the CDR3 reads TGTGCCAGCAGCTCTCTAAGCTCCTACAATGAGCAGTTCTTC.

This clonotype has more than one count but fewer than ten. Here the CDR3 DNA reads TGCGCCAGCAGCCAGGGGTTCCGGACTAGCGGGAGTTATGAGCAGTACTTC. Translation gives CASSQGFRTSGSYEQYF. The V and J genes are TRBV4-3 and TRBJ2-7; 13 positions match TRBD2. CDR1 and CDR2 from the germline V gene are LGHNA and YSLEER. This CDR3 comprises 17 residues. The J segment lost 7 bases and the V segment lost 3 bases, leaving 12 bases of the junction unmatched.

The CDR3 is CASSQERGIGYGYTF. For the CDR3, the DNA is TGCGCCAGCAGCCAAGAGCGGGGAATCGGCTATGGCTACACCTTC. V is TRBV4-3 and J is TRBJ1-2; D remains unclear. Germline V gives CDR1 LGHNA, CDR2 YSLEER. Trimming cost V 0 bases and J 4 bases, with 12 bases left between them. The length of the CDR3 is 15 residues.

The chain links TRBV2 to TRBJ2-3; weak D call: TRBD2 (6 bases). V was clipped by 10 bases and J by 6 bases, with 20 bases between them. CDR1 and CDR2 (germline): SNHLY, FYNNEI. The CDR3 is 14 amino acids. This CDR3 is CANRGLHTTDTQYF. CDR3 DNA sequence: TGTGCCAATCGGGGGTTACACACAACGGATACGCAGTATTTT.

Ten or more counts support this clonotype. The chain joins TRBV27 to TRBJ2-1; a possible D gene is TRBD2 (6 bases). Between the trimmed V and J ends, which lost 3 bases and 9 bases, there was a span of 9 bases. Germline CDR1 MNHEY, CDR2 SMNVEV (reference sequence). The CDR3 covers 12 residues. CDR3 bases: TGTGCCAGCAGTTTGGGGGGAAGTGAGCAGTTCTTC. This codes for CASSLGGSEQFF.

A few counts support this clonotype. The chain has TRBV12-3 or TRBV12-4 and TRBJ2-3; D could derive from TRBD1 or TRBD2 (5 bases each). V gave up 5 bases and J gave up 6 bases, with 12 bases separating them. This CDR3 is 13 amino acids long. The CDR3 DNA sequence: TGTGCCAGCAGTAGGGGACCCCCCGATACGCAGTATTTT. The encoded protein is CASSRGPPDTQYF.

The table lists this clonotype with a few counts. The chain employs TRBV6-5 and TRBJ2-7; perhaps TRBD1 as D (5 bases). V dropped 0 bases and J dropped 6 bases, with 12 bases sitting between them. Looked up from germline, CDR1 is MNHEY and CDR2 is SVGAGI. The CDR3 loop spans 14 amino acids. The CDR3 region is CASSYSWQGGEQYF. The CDR3 DNA is TGTGCCAGCAGTTACTCCTGGCAGGGTGGCGAGCAGTACTTC.

This clonotype came up a few times. This chain links TRBV28 with TRBJ1-1, with D unclear. This CDR3 comprises 14 residues. Deletions cut 3 bases from V and 4 bases from J, with 12 bases between. Germline loops: CDR1 MDHEN, CDR2 SYDVKM. The CDR3 reads CASSLGVRGTEAFF. The CDR3 region has the DNA TGTGCCAGCAGTTTGGGTGTTCGGGGCACTGAAGCTTTCTTT.

This rearrangement joins TRBV7-8 to TRBJ1-1, with D perhaps TRBD1 (5 bases). CDR1 and CDR2 (germline): SGHVS, FQNEAQ. V gave up 5 bases and J gave up 3 bases, with 13 bases separating them. This CDR3 comprises 14 residues. The CDR3 bases are TGTGCCAGCAGCGTGGGACTGCAGGACACTGAAGCTTTCTTT. This sequence encodes CASSVGLQDTEAFF. The variable domain in full, completed from reference TRBV7-8 and TRBJ1-1, reads GAGVSQSPRYKVAKRGQDVALRCDPISGHVSLFWYQQALGQGPEFLTYFQNEAQLDKSGLPSDRFFAERPEGSVSTLKIQRTQQEDSAVYLCASSVGLQDTEAFFGQGTRLTVV.

The V and J genes are TRBV5-1 and TRBJ2-2; D is unresolved. This CDR3 region has 13 residues. The germline V gene encodes CDR1 SGHRS and CDR2 YFSETQ. V was cut by 4 bases and J by 4 bases, with 8 bases left in between. As DNA, the CDR3 is TGCGCCAGCAGCCACCTTAGCACCGGGGAGCTGTTTTTT. Protein product: CASSHLSTGELFF.

This clonotype occurred a few times. V gene TRBV28 combines with J gene TRBJ1-2; weak D call: TRBD1 (6 bases). CDR1 and CDR2 from the germline V gene are MDHEN and SYDVKM. V lost 2 bases and J lost 2, with 9 bases in between. This CDR3 is built from 14 residues. DNA for the CDR3: TGTGCCAGCAGTTTACACAGGGCCAACTATGGCTACACCTTC. Translating gives CASSLHRANYGYTF.

The rearrangement joins TRBV5-1 to TRBJ2-7; 8 bases line up with TRBD1. CDR3 length equals 15 residues. Looked up from germline, CDR1 is SGHRS and CDR2 is YFSETQ. With V trimmed by 4 bases and J by 6 bases, 12 bases remained unmatched. The CDR3 DNA is TGCGCCAGCAGCGCCCGACAGGGGCTGGTGGGCGAGCAGTACTTC. Translating it yields CASSARQGLVGEQYF.

This clonotype was counted only a few times. The genes are TRBV7-3 and TRBJ2-1; 9 bases align to TRBD2. The CDR3 loop spans 15 amino acids. The V gene's germline CDR1 is SGHTA and CDR2 FQGTGA. V shed 1 base and J 4 bases; nucleotides not matched to a gene: 2. As DNA, the CDR3 is TGTGCCAGCAGCTTAAGTGCGGGAGGGTACAATGAGCAGTTCTTC. It specifies CASSLSAGGYNEQFF.

This clonotype has ten or more counts. The rearrangement joins TRBV27 to TRBJ2-2; D gene ambiguous. CDR3 size: 14 residues. Germline CDR1 and CDR2: MNHEY and SMNVEV (reference sequence). The V gene lost 2 bases and the J gene lost 1 base, with 5 bases spanning the gap. CDR3 coding DNA: TGTGCCAGCAGTTTAACGGAGAACACCGGGGAGCTGTTTTTT. It yields the protein CASSLTENTGELFF.

V usage is TRBV6-5 and J usage is TRBJ2-5, with TRBD1 matching over 7 bases. After removal of 0 bases from V and 9 bases from J, the junction contained 7 bases not matched to a gene. Germline V gene lookup returns CDR1 MNHEY and CDR2 SVGAGI. This CDR3 is built from 14 residues. For the CDR3, the DNA is TGTGCCAGCAGTTACTCGGGACAGAACAAGGCCCAGTACTTC. Protein: CASSYSGQNKAQYF.

This chain joins TRBV18 and TRBJ1-1; D remains ambiguous. The V gene's germline CDR1 is KGHSH and CDR2 LQKENI. This CDR3 spans 13 amino acids. Trimming shortened V by 3 bases and J by 5 bases, and 10 bases separated the two germline ends. CDR3 amino acids: CASSPVFNTEAFF. In DNA form, the CDR3 reads TGTGCCAGCTCACCGGTATTTAATACTGAAGCTTTCTTT.

CDR3 DNA sequence: TGCGCCAGCAGCCAAGCTAGCGGGGCGAGCTCCTACGAGCAGTACTTC. Amino acids: CASSQASGASSYEQYF. The chain links TRBV4-1 to TRBJ2-7; 9 bases agree with TRBD2. CDR1 is MGHRA, CDR2 YSYEKL, per germline. The J segment lost 0 bases and the V segment lost 1 base, leaving 4 bases of the junction unmatched. The CDR3 is 16 residues long.

There are a few counts of this clonotype. The chain couples TRBV27 to TRBJ1-1; D uncertain. V gave up 9 bases and J gave up 1 base, with 15 bases separating them. CDR1 is MNHEY, CDR2 SMNVEV, per germline (reference sequence). The CDR3 has 14 amino acids. CDR3 residues: CASTRTPWNTEAFF. The CDR3 DNA is TGTGCCAGTACCCGAACACCCTGGAACACTGAAGCTTTCTTT.